This T cell receptor (beta chain) appears in the sequencing data of a study of blood T cell repertoires in COVID-19. Study details: Specimens from acute and convalescent COVID-19 originated in the United States, Italy and Spain. The analysed material was cDNA or gDNA that came from T cells, B-cell-depleted T cells, or PBMCs.

The germline V gene encodes CDR1 SNHLY and CDR2 FYNNEI. The CDR3 loop spans 15 amino acids. Between the trimmed V and J ends, which lost 3 bases and 0 bases, there was a span of 9 bases. This clone was picked up a small number of times. This table comes from immunoSEQ multiplex PCR, and its TCRdb copy is limited to in-frame clones, with some not included. The sample has roughly 200,000 clones; around 83% are singletons. This sequence was found in a woman in her sixties with acute or convalescent COVID-19. This chain links TRBV2 with TRBJ2-1; TRBD2 is a possible D gene (6 bases). Sequenced: peripheral blood. CDR3 loop: CASSEDGSSYNEQFF. The CDR3 nucleotides are TGTGCCAGCAGTGAGGACGGGAGCTCCTACAATGAGCAGTTCTTC.